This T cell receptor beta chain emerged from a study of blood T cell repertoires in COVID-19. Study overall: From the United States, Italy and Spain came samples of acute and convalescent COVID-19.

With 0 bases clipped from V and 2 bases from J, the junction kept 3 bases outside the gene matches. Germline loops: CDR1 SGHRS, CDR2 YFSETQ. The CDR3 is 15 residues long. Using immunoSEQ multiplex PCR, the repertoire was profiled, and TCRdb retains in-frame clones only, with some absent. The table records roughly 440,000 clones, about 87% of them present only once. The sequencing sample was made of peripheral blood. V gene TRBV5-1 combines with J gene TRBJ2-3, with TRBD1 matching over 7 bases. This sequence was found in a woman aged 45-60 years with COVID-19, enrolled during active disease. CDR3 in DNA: TGCGCCAGCAGCTTGGCGGGACAGCCCACAGATACGCAGTATTTT. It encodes CASSLAGQPTDTQYF.